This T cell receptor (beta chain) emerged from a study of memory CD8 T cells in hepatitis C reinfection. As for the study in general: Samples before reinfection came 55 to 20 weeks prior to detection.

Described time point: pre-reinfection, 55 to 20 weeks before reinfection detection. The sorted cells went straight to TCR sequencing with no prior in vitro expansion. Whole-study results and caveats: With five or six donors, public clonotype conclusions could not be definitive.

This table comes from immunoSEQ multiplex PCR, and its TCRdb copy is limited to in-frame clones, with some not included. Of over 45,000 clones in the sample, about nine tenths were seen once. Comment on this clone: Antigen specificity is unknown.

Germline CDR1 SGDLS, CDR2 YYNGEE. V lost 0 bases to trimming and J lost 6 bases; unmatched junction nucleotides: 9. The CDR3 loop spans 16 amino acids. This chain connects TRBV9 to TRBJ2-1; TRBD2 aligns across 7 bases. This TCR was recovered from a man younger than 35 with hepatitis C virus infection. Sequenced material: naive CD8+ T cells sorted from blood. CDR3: CASSVGGGGVGNEQFF. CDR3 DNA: TGTGCCAGCAGCGTAGGAGGCGGGGGTGTTGGCAATGAGCAGTTCTTC.